This passage covers 8 T cell receptor beta chains from one sample sequenced in a study of blood T cell repertoires in COVID-19. Here immunoSEQ multiplex PCR was the method, and the copy in TCRdb shows in-frame clones only, minus some. This sample yields about 120,000 clones, of which approximately 82% are seen a single time; approximately 6.3% belongs to the top ten. The sample comprised peripheral blood. These receptors were obtained from a man at least 80 years old with active or convalescent COVID-19.

The gene calls are TRBV7-2 and TRBJ2-3; 10 bases align to TRBD1. Trimming cost V 1 base and J 4 bases; bases outside gene matches: 2. This CDR3 comprises 15 residues. Germline lookup yields CDR1 SGHTA and CDR2 FQGNSA. CDR3 DNA sequence: TGTGCCAGCAGCTTAGGGGACAGGGGACCAGATACGCAGTATTTT. It specifies CASSLGDRGPDTQYF.

The chain couples TRBV2 to TRBJ2-7; 7 bases agree with TRBD2. Germline loops: CDR1 SNHLY, CDR2 FYNNEI. CDR3 length: 13 amino acids. The V and J ends lost 7 bases and 4 bases, in that order; junction bases with no gene match: 7. CDR3 bases: TGTGCCAGCACTCGGGGGGAGACGTACGAGCAGTACTTC. Translating it yields CASTRGETYEQYF.

This chain connects TRBV19 to TRBJ1-1; D is undetermined. The CDR3 has 14 amino acids. V lost 5 bases, J lost 0 bases, and 10 bases lay in between. Germline-derived CDR1 and CDR2 are LNHDA and SQIVND (reference sequence). The DNA for the CDR3 is TGTGCCAGTAGTTATGTAATGTTGAACACTGAAGCTTTCTTT. It encodes CASSYVMLNTEAFF.

V usage is TRBV5-1 and J usage is TRBJ2-2; TRBD1 aligns across 9 bases. Losses at the gene ends were 5 bases for V and 4 bases for J; bases not matched to a gene: 6. This CDR3 comprises 15 residues. The germline gives CDR1 SGHRS, CDR2 YFSETQ. The CDR3, as DNA: TGCGCCAGCAGGCCGGACAGGGGCTTCACCGGGGAGCTGTTTTTT. Translation: CASRPDRGFTGELFF.

This clone is a singleton in its sample. The rearrangement joins TRBV7-6 to TRBJ2-2, with D possibly matching TRBD1 (6 bases). V lost 0 bases and J lost 5, with 13 bases in between. The germline V gene has CDR1 SGHVS and CDR2 FNYEAQ. The CDR3 runs to 16 residues. The CDR3 sequence is CASSLAQGLGTGELFF. The CDR3 DNA follows: TGTGCCAGCAGCTTAGCCCAGGGGCTTGGGACCGGGGAGCTGTTTTTT.

This clone was seen only a few times. The V and J genes are TRBV5-1 and TRBJ2-3; a weak D match, TRBD1 (6 bases). This CDR3 comprises 15 residues. Germline CDR1 and CDR2: SGHRS and YFSETQ. V was cut by 5 bases and J by 0 bases, with 13 bases left in between. The CDR3 DNA reads TGCGCCAGCAGGGCCGGGACACCTAGCACAGATACGCAGTATTTT. Its protein is CASRAGTPSTDTQYF. The full variable domain, rest sourced from reference TRBV5-1 and TRBJ2-3, is KAGVTQTPRYLIKTRGQQVTLSCSPISGHRSVSWYQQTPGQGLQFLFEYFSETQRNKGNFPGRFSGRQFSNSRSEMNVSTLELGDSALYLCASRAGTPSTDTQYFGPGTRLTVL.

Details on this clone: Other nucleotide sequences in the sample specify the same CDR3. The chain uses TRBV12-3 or TRBV12-4 and TRBJ2-5; D is unresolved. The CDR3 contains 11 residues. The V and J ends lost 3 bases and 4 bases respectively, with 3 bases between them. As DNA, the CDR3 is TGTGCCAGCAGTTTTAGAGAGACCCAGTACTTC. This codes for CASSFRETQYF.

This clone was seen a few times. V usage is TRBV10-3 and J usage is TRBJ2-7; maybe TRBD2 (5 bases). The germline gives CDR1 ENHRY, CDR2 SYGVKD. The CDR3 spans 14 residues. With 5 bases removed from V and 5 bases from J, the gap between germline ends came to 16 bases. The CDR3 region has the DNA TGTGCCATCAGTTCGGCCTCTAGAGGGAACGAGCAGTACTTC. Amino acid sequence: CAISSASRGNEQYF.